This T cell receptor (beta chain) emerged from a study of T cell responses to AZD1222 COVID-19 vaccine. Study-wide context: The analysis combined second doses at about 4 or about 12 weeks. Points from the study as a whole: Receipt of two AZD1222 doses was followed by a rise in Spike-specific TCR breadth and depth.

On this clone itself: Its antigen remains unknown.

The ends were cut back, 3 bases at V and 0 bases at J, with 8 bases in the middle. From germline, CDR1 is SGHDN and CDR2 FVKESK. The CDR3 has 15 amino acids. Measured with immunoSEQ multiplex PCR; TCRdb has only the in-frame clones, and not every one. The sample gives more than 140,000 clones, more than 75% of which show up once; roughly 5% is in the top ten. This rearrangement joins TRBV14 to TRBJ1-4; D might be TRBD1 (5 bases). The sample in question was peripheral blood, obtained on day 0 of AZD1222 vaccination. The sequence was obtained from an adult in good health. The CDR3 bases are TGTGCCAGCAGCCACGACAGAGCAACTAATGAAAAACTGTTTTTT. It codes for CASSHDRATNEKLFF.